A single sample gave rise to the 10 T cell receptor beta chains below, sequenced in a study of CD8 T cells in ankylosing spondylitis. TCRdb analysed the 5' RACE reads with MiXCR anew, one entry per CDR3 protein. This sample yields roughly 240,000 distinct CDR3 sequences, of which roughly 32% are seen a single time; around 4% belongs to the top ten. The specimen was blood, either unsorted or a sorted T cell fraction (not recorded which). The source is a male donor with ankylosing spondylitis or in good health (not recorded which).

This clonotype showed up just a few times. CDR3 sequence (DNA): TGCGCCAGCAGCATGACAGGGGAATTCGACGAGCAGTACTTC. Protein: CASSMTGEFDEQYF. The gene calls are TRBV5-1 and TRBJ2-7, with 8 nucleotides matching TRBD1. The germline V gene encodes CDR1 SGHRS and CDR2 YFSETQ. The CDR3 has 14 residues. Losses at the gene ends were 4 bases for V and 5 bases for J; bases not matched to a gene: 8.

This rearrangement joins TRBV7-3 to TRBJ2-3; 10 nucleotides agree with TRBD1. Germline V gene lookup returns CDR1 SGHTA and CDR2 FQGTGA. CDR3 size: 15 residues. J gave up 7 bases and V 2 bases, and 6 bases lay outside the gene matches. CDR3 DNA: TGTGCCAGCAGCTTACCTGGGACAGGGGAGAATACGCAGTATTTT. The encoded protein is CASSLPGTGENTQYF.

The chain has TRBV25-1 and TRBJ1-1; TRBD1 matches 7 bases. With V trimmed by 5 bases and J by 1 base, 10 bases remained unmatched. CDR1 and CDR2 from the germline V gene are MGHDK and SYGVNS. The CDR3 sequence is 16 residues long. The CDR3 DNA sequence: TGTGCCAGCAGTCTATCCAATCGGGACAGGAACACTGAAGCTTTCTTT. It codes for CASSLSNRDRNTEAFF.

This clonotype was detected only a few times. The chain has TRBV20-1 and TRBJ2-5; unclear D gene. V was trimmed by 8 bases and J by 4 bases, leaving 11 bases between them. Germline-derived CDR1 and CDR2 are DFQATT and SNEGSKA (reference sequence). The CDR3 consists of 11 residues. The CDR3 sequence is CSRLLAETQYF. CDR3 sequence (DNA): TGCAGTCGGCTTCTGGCAGAGACCCAGTACTTC.

The V call is TRBV20-1, the J call TRBJ2-7; D unclear. Looked up from germline, CDR1 is DFQATT and CDR2 is SNEGSKA (reference sequence). This CDR3 region has 12 residues. Trimming left V 1 base short and J 6 bases short, with 10 bases between. CDR3 sequence (DNA): TGCAGTGCTAGAGGAGCTACTGGCGAGCAGTACTTC. Amino acid sequence: CSARGATGEQYF.

J is TRBJ2-2 and V is TRBV6-1; maybe TRBD1 (6 bases). This CDR3 contains 16 residues. In germline, CDR1 is MNHNS, CDR2 SASEGT. Trimming stripped 3 bases from V and 5 bases from J, with 16 bases between. This CDR3 is CASSDDDRLSTGELFF. The DNA of the CDR3 is TGTGCCAGCAGTGACGATGACAGGCTTTCGACCGGGGAGCTGTTTTTT.

V usage is TRBV29-1 and J usage is TRBJ2-3; 8 nucleotides agree with TRBD1. The CDR3 covers 13 residues. Germline CDR1 reads SQVTM; CDR2 reads ANQGSEA. Unmatched junction bases numbered 8, after V lost 3 bases and J lost 9 bases. Here the CDR3 DNA reads TGCAGCGTTGAGCCCAGGGGGCGCGCGACGCAGTATTTT. Its translation: CSVEPRGRATQYF.

This clonotype showed up just once. The CDR3 DNA is TGTGCCAGCAGCCCCGGGACAGGGGCCCAGCATTTT. Its translation is CASSPGTGAQHF. V usage is TRBV12-3 or TRBV12-4 and J usage is TRBJ1-5, with 10 bases lining up with TRBD1. This CDR3 has 12 amino acids. Trimming cost V 6 bases and J 11 bases; bases outside gene matches: 4.

This clonotype occurred a few times. J is TRBJ1-2 and V is TRBV20-1; D perhaps matches TRBD1 (5 bases). V lost 1 base and J 6 bases, leaving 9 bases between the germline ends. Germline V gene sequence: CDR1 DFQATT, CDR2 SNEGSKA (reference sequence). This CDR3 region has 12 residues. In DNA, the CDR3 is TGCAGTGCTAGAGTAGGACATGATGGCTACACCTTC. It specifies CSARVGHDGYTF.

The gene calls are TRBV4-1 and TRBJ1-3; D uncertain. Trimming cost V 4 bases and J 0 bases, with 13 bases left between them. Germline V gene data show CDR1 as MGHRA and CDR2 as YSYEKL. The CDR3 consists of 16 residues. The CDR3 here is CASSLDPPDSGNTIYF. The DNA for the CDR3 is TGCGCCAGCAGCCTTGACCCACCGGACTCTGGAAACACCATATATTTT.